This T cell receptor beta chain is from a study of shared T cell receptors in the human thymus (dated by TCRdb to about 2021). Some background on the complete study: The study examined how self-reactive, shared T-cell receptor alpha chains are generated in the human thymus.

This clone was seen only a few times. This clone's antigen is unknown. Base qualities were left out, and no much larger clone turns up one base away. Trimming removed 5 bases from V and 10 bases from J, leaving 12 bases between the germline ends. Taken from cysteine to phenylalanine, the CDR3 has 13 residues. Only the CDR3 DNA stays, 39 bases, in frame from base 1. Taken from the germline V gene, the CDR1 and CDR2 loops are SGHTA and FQGNSA. The receptor library was made with the immunoSEQ multiplex PCR assay. TCRdb mirrors the immuneACCESS table, restricted to in-frame sequences. Some clones are absent from its copies; in checked studies, under half trace to an unresolved V gene, and the reason for the others is unknown. This sample is represented by 72,000 or so clones; 90% to 95% of them were singletons. Together, the top ten hold roughly 0.03% of the sample.

The sample was thymocytes. The chain employs TRBV7-2 and TRBJ1-6; no D gene call is confident. This receptor was taken from a human donor. CDR3 sequence: CASSPYSGSPLHF. The DNA is TGTGCCAGCAGCCCCTATTCTGGCTCACCCCTCCACTTT.